This T cell receptor beta chain was captured in a study of shared clonotypes between healthy human individuals. The study's findings and limits: Around 5% of naive CD4 clonotypes were common to four donors. The rarefaction results pointed to incomplete sorted-subset sequencing despite large depth. Researchers sampled blood only, noting tissue repertoires likely differ.

To note about this clone: The antigen remains undetermined.

The table came from immunoSEQ multiplex PCR; TCRdb's copy has only in-frame clones and leaves some out. Of roughly 2.4 million clones listed, approximately 94% are singletons. From germline, CDR1 is MNHEY and CDR2 SVGAGI. V lost 6 bases to trimming and J lost 0 bases, with 6 bases between them. The CDR3 runs 13 residues. Material: naive CD4+ T cells sorted from blood. Specified subset: CD45RA+ positively selected. The origin of this receptor is a man aged 18 to 30 in good health. This rearrangement joins TRBV6-5 to TRBJ1-3, with D unresolved. Here the CDR3 DNA reads TGTGCCAGCAGGGCAGTCTCTGGAAACACCATATATTTT. Residues: CASRAVSGNTIYF.